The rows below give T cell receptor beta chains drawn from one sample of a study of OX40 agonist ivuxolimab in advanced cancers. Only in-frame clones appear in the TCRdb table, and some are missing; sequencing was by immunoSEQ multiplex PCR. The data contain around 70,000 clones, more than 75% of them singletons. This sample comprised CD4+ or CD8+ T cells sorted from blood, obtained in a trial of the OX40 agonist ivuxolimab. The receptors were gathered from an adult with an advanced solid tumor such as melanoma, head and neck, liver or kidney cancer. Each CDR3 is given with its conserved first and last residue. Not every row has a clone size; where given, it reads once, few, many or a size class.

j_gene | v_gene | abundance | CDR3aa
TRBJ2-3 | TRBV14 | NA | CASSQDRGFTDTQYF
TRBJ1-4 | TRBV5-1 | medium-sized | CASSLEGQRLEKLFF
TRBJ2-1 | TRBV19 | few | CASSIGGFEQFF
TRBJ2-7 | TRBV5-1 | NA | CASRGGDSLSYEQYF
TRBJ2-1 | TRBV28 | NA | CASRGVRDRDNEQFF
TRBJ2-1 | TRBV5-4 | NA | CASSLVLNEQFF
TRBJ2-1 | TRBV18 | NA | CASSPGLSKTNEQFF
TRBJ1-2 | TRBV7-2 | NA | CASSFDRGRDYGYTF
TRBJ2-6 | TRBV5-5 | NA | CASSIQGSGANVLTF
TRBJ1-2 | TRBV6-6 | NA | CASSYYGGSLYGYTF
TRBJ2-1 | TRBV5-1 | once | CASRAGRYNEQFF
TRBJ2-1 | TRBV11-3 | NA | CASSLGLAGSEQFF
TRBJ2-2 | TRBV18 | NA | CASSLNTGELFF
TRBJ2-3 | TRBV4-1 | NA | CASSQLGLAGGDTQYF
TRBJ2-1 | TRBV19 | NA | CASSRAHGPYNEQFF
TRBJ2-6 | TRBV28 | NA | CASSSGQVYFSGANVLTF
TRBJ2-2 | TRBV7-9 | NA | CASSKTPQGSNTGELFF
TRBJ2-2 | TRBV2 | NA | CASSDGGLGELFF
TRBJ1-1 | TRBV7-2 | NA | CASSPQRGTEAFF
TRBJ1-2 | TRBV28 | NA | CASSLSPDIYGYTF
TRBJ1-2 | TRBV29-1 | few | CSVGDGGDYGYTF
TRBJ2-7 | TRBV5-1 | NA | CASSSTGSTGQYF
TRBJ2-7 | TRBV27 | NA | CASRATGTGNREQYF